Each of the 3 T cell receptor beta chains below was sequenced from the same sample in a study of cytomegalovirus exposure and HLA in healthy donors. With 60 Vbeta and 13 Jbeta primers, the PCR was carried out. Here immunoSEQ multiplex PCR was the method, and the copy in TCRdb shows in-frame clones only, minus some. The sample comprises fewer than 250,000 clones, almost 80% of which are singletons, and 1.5% to 2% rests with the top ten. The sequenced material came from PBMCs. Receptor source: a man aged 18 to 29 in good health and CMV-seronegative.

This chain links TRBV12-5 with TRBJ2-5, with D possibly TRBD2 on 6 matching bases. The CDR3 is made up of 13 amino acids. Trimming removed 1 base from V and 5 bases from J, with 8 bases in between. Germline V gives CDR1 LGHNT, CDR2 FRNRAP. Here the CDR3 reads CASGLGAGETQYF. The CDR3 DNA reads TGTGCTAGTGGTTTGGGAGCGGGCGAGACCCAGTACTTC. Full variable domain (rest looked up from reference TRBV12-5 and TRBJ2-5): DARVTQTPRHKVTEMGQEVTMRCQPILGHNTVFWYRQTMMQGLELLAYFRNRAPLDDSGMPKDRFSAEMPDATLATLKIQPSEPRDSAVYFCASGLGAGETQYFGPGTRLLVL.

This clone came up once. This chain connects TRBV30 to TRBJ2-7, with 10 bases fitting TRBD2. The CDR3 has 15 residues. Germline lookup yields CDR1 GTSNPN and CDR2 SVGIG (reference sequence). J gave up 3 bases and V 3 bases, and 8 bases lay outside the gene matches. The CDR3 DNA reads TGTGCCTGGAGCCTAAAAGCTAGCGGGAGCTACGAGCAGTACTTC. Translation: CAWSLKASGSYEQYF.

The J gene is TRBJ2-5, the V gene TRBV13, with 13 bases lining up with TRBD2. Unmatched junction bases numbered 5, after V lost 5 bases and J lost 2 bases. This CDR3 is built from 16 residues. The germline gives CDR1 PRHDT, CDR2 FYEKMQ (reference sequence). CDR3 protein: CASSPGLAGVQETQYF. The CDR3 nucleotides are TGTGCCAGCAGCCCCGGACTAGCGGGAGTGCAAGAGACCCAGTACTTC.